This T cell receptor (beta chain) was obtained from a study of metastatic and nonmetastatic thyroid tumors. Study information: Repertoire comparisons spanned blood and tumor or nodule tissue from malignant and benign thyroid patients. Points from the study as a whole: The study reportedly found significantly higher TCR beta diversity in malignant thyroid tumors than benign nodules, in blood and tumor.

Authors' processing steps: Built for papillary thyroid cancer, a distant-metastasis classifier drew on CDR3 differences across clinicopathological groups. TCRdb re-called clones from the PCR reads using MiXCR. The authors' filters were not applied to this entry. The table shows more than 10,000 clones, with roughly 28% occurring only once. CDR1 MNHNS and CDR2 SASEGT come from the germline V gene. This CDR3 spans 13 amino acids. Trimming stripped 6 bases from V and 7 bases from J, with 12 bases between. No patient had received any treatment before thyroid surgery. This clone has just a few counts. The antigen is unknown.

The sequencing input was tumor tissue. The source is a female donor with papillary thyroid cancer or a benign thyroid nodule (not recorded which). Some clones in this sample may be carry-over from other donors' samples. The genes are TRBV6-1 and TRBJ2-2; unclear D gene. The CDR3 DNA reads TGTGCCAGCAGCCCCCCTTTTGGCGGGGAGCTGTTTTTT. It yields the protein CASSPPFGGELFF.